This T cell receptor beta chain was profiled in a study of T-cell memory formation after mild COVID-19 (dated by TCRdb to the early 2020s). For the study in its entirety: Most TCR sequence clusters were specific to one of the two donors. In a couple of donors, T-cell clones that expanded and contracted after mild COVID-19 were followed by sequencing TCRalpha and TCRbeta repertoires longitudinally. The cohort comprised two young, previously healthy adult volunteers, one female and one male.

TCRdb lists the instrument as Illumina NovaSeq 6000. TCRalpha and TCRbeta cDNA libraries were constructed by 5'RACE with constant-segment primers, with sample barcodes and unique molecular identifiers being introduced. Trizol reagent was used to extract RNA from every sample. Libraries were amplified in two PCR steps, with a second sample barcode and Illumina TruSeq adapters added in the second step. The libraries were sequenced on an Illumina NovaSeq using 2 x 150 bp paired-end reads. The authors processed their data as follows. Reads were demultiplexed and collapsed into UMI-guided consensus sequences with migec v1.2.7. Using mixcr v2.1.11, UMI consensuses were aligned to TRA and TRB V and J templates and then assembled into clonotypes. A clonotype was counted as expanded or contracted only if both edgeR and NoisET called the change significant, with noise models trained on biological replicates. edgeR calls used a false discovery rate-adjusted p below 0.01 and a log2 fold-change threshold of 1. As an exploratory analysis of dynamics, max-normalized trajectories of the 1000 most abundant clonotypes were examined with PCA combined with hierarchical clustering. The CD4 or CD8 phenotype of responding clones was assigned using the separately sequenced CD4+ and CD8+ repertoires. TCRdb reanalyzed the raw reads on its own, using fastp at Q25 for trimming and MiXCR for clone calling, and kept in-frame beta chains. Identical CDR3 protein sequences are pooled into one entry, listed with their most common genes and DNA. These V and J calls are TCRdb output, not the study's own analysis. The sample table records 350,000 to 550,000 distinct CDR3 sequences; 18% of these occur just once. Jointly, the top ten make up under 25% of the sample.

As regards this clonotype: What this receptor recognizes is not known. No much larger clonotype is one base removed from it; base qualities were not supplied.

The investigation overall reported the following: The second-wave clones that peaked on day 37 were not confirmed to be SARS-CoV-2 specific. Some responding clones were detected in pre-infection memory, suggesting pre-existing cross-reactive memory T cells joined the SARS-CoV-2 response. Contracting CD4+ clones were found mainly in CM and EM memory subsets, while CD8+ clones were enriched in EMRA. From day 15 to 85, contracting clones showed balanced CD4/CD8 phenotypes, whereas a second wave of clones that expanded from day 15 to 37 leaned towards CD4+. Only a couple of mild cases were covered by the study, and larger cohorts that include severe cases with pre-infection samples were considered necessary.

PBMCs were isolated by Ficoll-Paque density gradient centrifugation. Sample: PBMCs or a T cell subset sorted from them (not recorded which). The receptor comes from a man aged 18 to 29 who had mild COVID-19 (a few samples of this study predate the infection). The sample titles of this study are shuffled in the database, so cell type and time point are left out; the donor was told from shared clones.

The CDR3 protein: CASSRQESHEQYF. The DNA is as follows: TGTGCCAGCAGTCGACAGGAGTCTCACGAGCAGTACTTC. In this chain, TRBV2 is recombined with TRBJ2-7; the D gene is perhaps TRBD1, on 6 matching bases. Trimming at the junction amounts to 5 bases on V and 5 bases on J, and the germline ends lie 13 bases apart. Including cysteine and phenylalanine, the CDR3 has 13 amino acids. The retained sequence is limited to the CDR3, 39 bases, with the frame set at the first base. Reading the germline V gene gives CDR1 SNHLY and CDR2 FYNNEI.